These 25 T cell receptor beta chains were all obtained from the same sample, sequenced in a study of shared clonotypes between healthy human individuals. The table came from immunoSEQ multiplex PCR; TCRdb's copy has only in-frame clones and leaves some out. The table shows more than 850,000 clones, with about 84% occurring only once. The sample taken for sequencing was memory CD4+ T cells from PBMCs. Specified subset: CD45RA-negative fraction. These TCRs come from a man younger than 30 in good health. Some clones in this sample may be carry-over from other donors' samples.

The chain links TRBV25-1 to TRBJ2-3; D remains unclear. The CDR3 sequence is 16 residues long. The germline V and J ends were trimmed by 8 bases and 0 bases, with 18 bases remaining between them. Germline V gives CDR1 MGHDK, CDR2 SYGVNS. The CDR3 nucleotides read TGTGCCAGCTCTACAACTGGGCCGGTAAGCACAGATACGCAGTATTTT. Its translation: CASSTTGPVSTDTQYF.

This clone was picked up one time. The CDR3 protein is CAWSVLPLNEKLFF. The CDR3 DNA sequence: TGTGCCTGGAGTGTACTCCCCCTTAATGAAAAACTGTTTTTT. The genes are TRBV30 and TRBJ1-4; D uncertain. V shed 0 bases and J shed 4 bases, with 9 bases lying between them. In germline, CDR1 is GTSNPN, CDR2 SVGIG (reference sequence). The CDR3 totals 14 residues.

The CDR3 sequence is CASSPLGVPYHEQYF. The CDR3 DNA sequence: TGTGCCAGCAGCCCTTTAGGAGTACCTTACCACGAGCAGTACTTC. The genes are TRBV7-8 and TRBJ2-7, with D uncertain. There are 15 residues in the CDR3. CDR1 and CDR2 from the germline V gene are SGHVS and FQNEAQ. V lost 5 bases and J lost 5, with 19 bases in between.

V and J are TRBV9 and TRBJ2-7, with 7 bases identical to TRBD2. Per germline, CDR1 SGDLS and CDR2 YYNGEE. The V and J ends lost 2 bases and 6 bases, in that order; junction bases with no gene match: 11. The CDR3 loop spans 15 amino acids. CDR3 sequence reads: CASSVRLADYSEQYF. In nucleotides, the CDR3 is TGTGCCAGCAGCGTCCGACTAGCTGATTACAGCGAGCAGTACTTC.

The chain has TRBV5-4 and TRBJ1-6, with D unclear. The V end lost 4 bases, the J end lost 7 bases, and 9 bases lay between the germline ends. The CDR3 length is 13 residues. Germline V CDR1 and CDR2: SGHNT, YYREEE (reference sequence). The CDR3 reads CASSPRPNSPLHF. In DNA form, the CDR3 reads TGTGCCAGCAGCCCCCGCCCAAATTCACCCCTCCACTTT.

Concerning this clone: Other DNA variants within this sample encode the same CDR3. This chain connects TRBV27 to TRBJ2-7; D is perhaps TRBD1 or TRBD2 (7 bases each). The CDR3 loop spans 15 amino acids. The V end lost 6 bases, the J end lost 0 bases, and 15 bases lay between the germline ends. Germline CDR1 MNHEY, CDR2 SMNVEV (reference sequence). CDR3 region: CASSRGRGLSYEQYF. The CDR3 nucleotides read TGTGCCAGCAGCCGGGGGAGGGGGCTCTCCTACGAGCAGTACTTC.

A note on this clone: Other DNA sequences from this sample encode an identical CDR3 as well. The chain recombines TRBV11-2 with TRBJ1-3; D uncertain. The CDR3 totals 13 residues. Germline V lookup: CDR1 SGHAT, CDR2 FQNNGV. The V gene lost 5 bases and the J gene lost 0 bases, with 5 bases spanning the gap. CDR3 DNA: TGTGCCAGCAGCCCGAGCTCTGGAAACACCATATATTTT. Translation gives CASSPSSGNTIYF.

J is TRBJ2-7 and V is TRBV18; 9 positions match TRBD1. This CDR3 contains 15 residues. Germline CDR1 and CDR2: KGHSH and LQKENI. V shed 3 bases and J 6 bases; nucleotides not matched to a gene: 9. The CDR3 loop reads CASSPSPGQGFEQYF. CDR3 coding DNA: TGTGCCAGCTCACCCTCTCCGGGACAGGGCTTCGAGCAGTACTTC. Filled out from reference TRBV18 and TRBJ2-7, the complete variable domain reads NAGVMQNPRHLVRRRGQEARLRCSPMKGHSHVYWYRQLPEEGLKFMVYLQKENIIDESGMPKERFSAEFPKEGPSILRIQQVVRGDSAAYFCASSPSPGQGFEQYFGPGTRLTVT.

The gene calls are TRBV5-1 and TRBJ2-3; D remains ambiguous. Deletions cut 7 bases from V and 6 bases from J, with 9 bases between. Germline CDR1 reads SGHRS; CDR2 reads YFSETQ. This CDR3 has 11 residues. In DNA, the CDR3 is TGCGCCAGCGGAGAAGTGGATACGCAGTATTTT. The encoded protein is CASGEVDTQYF.

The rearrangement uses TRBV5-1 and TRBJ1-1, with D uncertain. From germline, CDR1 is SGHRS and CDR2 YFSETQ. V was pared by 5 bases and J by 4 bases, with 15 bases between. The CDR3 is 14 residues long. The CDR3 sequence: CASRSRAGSTEAFF. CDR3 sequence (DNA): TGCGCCAGCAGATCTAGGGCAGGCTCCACTGAAGCTTTCTTT.

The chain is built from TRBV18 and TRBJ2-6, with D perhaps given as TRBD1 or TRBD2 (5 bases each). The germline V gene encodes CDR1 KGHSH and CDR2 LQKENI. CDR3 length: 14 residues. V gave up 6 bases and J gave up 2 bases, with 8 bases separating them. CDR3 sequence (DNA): TGTGCCAGCTCCCAGGGAGCTGGGGCCAACGTCCTGACTTTC. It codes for CASSQGAGANVLTF.

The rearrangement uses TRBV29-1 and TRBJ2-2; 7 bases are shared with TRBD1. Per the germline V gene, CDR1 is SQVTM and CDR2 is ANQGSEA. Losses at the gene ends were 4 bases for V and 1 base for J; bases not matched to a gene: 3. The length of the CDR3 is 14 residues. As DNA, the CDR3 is TGCAGCGTTGCGGGACAGAAGAACACCGGGGAGCTGTTTTTT. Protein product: CSVAGQKNTGELFF.

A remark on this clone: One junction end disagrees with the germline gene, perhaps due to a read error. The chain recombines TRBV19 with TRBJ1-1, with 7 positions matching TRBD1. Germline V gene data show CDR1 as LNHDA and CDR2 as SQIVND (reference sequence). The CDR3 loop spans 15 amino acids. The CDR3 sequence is CASSRVTGLNAEAFF. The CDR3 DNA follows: TGTGCCAGTAGTAGGGTGACAGGGCTGAACGCTGAAGCTTTCTTT.

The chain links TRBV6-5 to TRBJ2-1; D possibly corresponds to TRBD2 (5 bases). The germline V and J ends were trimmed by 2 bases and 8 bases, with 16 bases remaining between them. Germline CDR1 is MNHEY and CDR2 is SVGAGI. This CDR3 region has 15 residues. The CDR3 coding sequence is TGTGCCAGCAGTTACCGTTCCACTAGTTCCCATGAGCAGTTCTTC. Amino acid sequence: CASSYRSTSSHEQFF.

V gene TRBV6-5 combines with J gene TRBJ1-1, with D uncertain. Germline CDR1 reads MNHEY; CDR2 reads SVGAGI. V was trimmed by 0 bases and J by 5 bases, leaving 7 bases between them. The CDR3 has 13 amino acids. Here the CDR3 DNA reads TGTGCCAGCAGTTACTCCGGCGCGACTGAAGCTTTCTTT. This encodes CASSYSGATEAFF.

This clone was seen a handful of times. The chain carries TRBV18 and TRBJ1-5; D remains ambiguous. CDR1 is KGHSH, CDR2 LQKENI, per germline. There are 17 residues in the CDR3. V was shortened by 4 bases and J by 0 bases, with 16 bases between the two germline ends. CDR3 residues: CASSLQNGRISNQPQHF. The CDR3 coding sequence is TGTGCCAGCTCACTACAAAACGGACGGATTAGCAATCAGCCCCAGCATTTT.

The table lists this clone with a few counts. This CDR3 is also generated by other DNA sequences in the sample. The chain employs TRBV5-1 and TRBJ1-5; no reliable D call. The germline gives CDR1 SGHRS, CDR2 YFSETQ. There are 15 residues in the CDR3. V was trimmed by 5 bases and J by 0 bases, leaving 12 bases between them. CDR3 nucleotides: TGCGCCAGCAGTCTGGACGGGTATAGCAATCAGCCCCAGCATTTT. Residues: CASSLDGYSNQPQHF. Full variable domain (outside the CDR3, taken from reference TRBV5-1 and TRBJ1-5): KAGVTQTPRYLIKTRGQQVTLSCSPISGHRSVSWYQQTPGQGLQFLFEYFSETQRNKGNFPGRFSGRQFSNSRSEMNVSTLELGDSALYLCASSLDGYSNQPQHFGDGTRLSIL.

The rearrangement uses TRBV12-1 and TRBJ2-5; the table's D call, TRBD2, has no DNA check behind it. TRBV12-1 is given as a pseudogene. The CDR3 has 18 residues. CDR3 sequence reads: CASSFASIGLADQETQYF. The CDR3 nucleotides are TGTGCCAGCAGCTTTGCCTCAATAGGACTAGCGGACCAAGAGACCCAGTACTTC.

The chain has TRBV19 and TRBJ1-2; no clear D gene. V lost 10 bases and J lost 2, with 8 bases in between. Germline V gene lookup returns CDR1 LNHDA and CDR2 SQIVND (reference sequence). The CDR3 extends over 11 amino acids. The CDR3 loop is CATHRNYGYTF. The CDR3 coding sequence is TGTGCCACTCATCGGAACTATGGCTACACCTTC. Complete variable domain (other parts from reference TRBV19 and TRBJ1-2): DGGITQSPKYLFRKEGQNVTLSCEQNLNHDAMYWYRQDPGQGLRLIYYSQIVNDFQKGDIAEGYSVSREKKESFPLTVTSAQKNPTAFYLCATHRNYGYTFGSGTRLTVV.

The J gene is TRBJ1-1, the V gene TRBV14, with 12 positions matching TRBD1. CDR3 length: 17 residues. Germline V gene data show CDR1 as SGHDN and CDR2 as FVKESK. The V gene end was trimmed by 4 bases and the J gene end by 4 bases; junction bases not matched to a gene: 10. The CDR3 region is CASSPTRDRGPRTEAFF. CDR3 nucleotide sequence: TGTGCCAGCAGCCCGACGCGGGACAGGGGGCCTCGCACTGAAGCTTTCTTT.

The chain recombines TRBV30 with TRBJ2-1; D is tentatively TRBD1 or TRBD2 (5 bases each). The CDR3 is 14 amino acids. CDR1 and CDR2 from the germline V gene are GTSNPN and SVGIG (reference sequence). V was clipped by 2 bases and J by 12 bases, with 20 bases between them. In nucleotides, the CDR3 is TGTGCCTGGAGTAAACCGGGCCCTTCGAGGGGGCAGTTCTTC. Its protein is CAWSKPGPSRGQFF.

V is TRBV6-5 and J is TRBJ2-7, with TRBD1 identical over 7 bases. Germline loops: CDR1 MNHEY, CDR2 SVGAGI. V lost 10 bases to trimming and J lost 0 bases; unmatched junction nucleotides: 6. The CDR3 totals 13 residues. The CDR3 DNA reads TGTGCCACCAAGGACAGGAGCTCCTACGAGCAGTACTTC. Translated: CATKDRSSYEQYF.

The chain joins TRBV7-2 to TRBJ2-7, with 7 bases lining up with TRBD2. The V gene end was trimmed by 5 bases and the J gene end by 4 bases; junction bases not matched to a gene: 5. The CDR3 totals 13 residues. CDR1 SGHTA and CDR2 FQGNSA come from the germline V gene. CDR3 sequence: CASSTGGGYEQYF. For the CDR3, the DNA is TGTGCCAGCAGCACGGGGGGAGGATACGAGCAGTACTTC.

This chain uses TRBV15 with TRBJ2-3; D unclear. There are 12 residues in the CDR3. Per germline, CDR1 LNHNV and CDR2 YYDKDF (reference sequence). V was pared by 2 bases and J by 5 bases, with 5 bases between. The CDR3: CATSRPLDTQYF. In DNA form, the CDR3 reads TGTGCCACCAGCAGACCATTAGATACGCAGTATTTT.

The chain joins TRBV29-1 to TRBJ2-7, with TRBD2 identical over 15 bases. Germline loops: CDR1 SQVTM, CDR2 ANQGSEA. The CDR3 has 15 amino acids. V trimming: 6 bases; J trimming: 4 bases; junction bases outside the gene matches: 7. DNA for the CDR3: TGCAGCGTCGGGGGGACTAGCGGGAGGATTTACGAGCAGTACTTC. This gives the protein CSVGGTSGRIYEQYF.